This T cell receptor (beta chain) is drawn from a study of T-cell memory formation after mild COVID-19 listed by TCRdb under 2021. For the study in its entirety: Most TCR sequence clusters were specific to one of the two donors. Longitudinal TCRalpha and TCRbeta repertoire sequencing tracked T-cell clones expanding and contracting after mild COVID-19 in two donors. The cohort comprised two young, previously healthy adult volunteers, one female and one male.

TCRdb names Illumina NovaSeq 6000 as the instrument used. TCRalpha and TCRbeta cDNA libraries were built by 5'RACE with constant-segment primers, adding sample barcodes and unique molecular identifiers. RNA was extracted from every sample with Trizol reagent. The libraries were amplified in two PCR steps, and the second step added a second sample barcode and Illumina TruSeq adapters. Libraries were sequenced on an Illumina NovaSeq with 2 x 150 bp paired-end reads. The study's processing was this. The reads were demultiplexed and collapsed into UMI-guided consensus sequences using migec v1.2.7. Using mixcr v2.1.11, UMI consensuses were aligned to TRA and TRB V and J templates and then assembled into clonotypes. Clonotypes were classified as expanded or contracted when called significant by both edgeR and NoisET, with noise models trained on biological replicates. For edgeR calls, the cutoffs were a false discovery rate-adjusted p below 0.01 and a log2 fold-change threshold of 1. As an exploratory analysis of dynamics, PCA with hierarchical clustering was applied to max-normalized trajectories of the 1000 most abundant clonotypes. Separately sequenced CD4+ and CD8+ repertoires were used to assign the CD4 or CD8 phenotype of responding clones. TCRdb itself trimmed the public reads at Q25 with fastp, ran MiXCR and retained productive beta chains. Each entry is one CDR3 protein sequence, shown with its most common DNA and genes. V and J calls and clone size were set by TCRdb, not the authors. Counted in this sample were some 290,000 distinct CDR3 sequences; roughly 16% of them appeared once. The ten largest make up roughly 25% of the sample.

Taken from cysteine to phenylalanine, the CDR3 has 15 residues. Just CDR3 DNA is preserved here, 45 bases in frame from base 1. As encoded in the germline V gene, CDR1 is SGHNT while CDR2 is YENEEA. The germline ends are 15 bases apart after V is trimmed by 4 bases and J by 4 bases. Ficoll-Paque density gradient centrifugation was the method used to isolate PBMCs. About this clonotype itself: The antigen this receptor binds is unknown. There are no base qualities to consult, and no much larger clone falls within one base.

What the research found in general, with its limitations: SARS-CoV-2 specificity of the second-wave clones peaking on day 37 was not confirmed. Only two mild cases were covered in the study, and larger cohorts including severe cases with pre-infection samples were considered necessary. Contracting CD4+ clones were located mainly in the CM and EM memory subsets, whereas CD8+ clones were found to be enriched in EMRA. The detection of some responding clones in pre-infection memory suggests that pre-existing cross-reactive memory T cells joined the SARS-CoV-2 response. From day 15 to 85, contracting clones showed balanced CD4/CD8 phenotypes, whereas a second wave of clones that expanded from day 15 to 37 leaned towards CD4+.

The origin of this receptor is a man between 18 and 29 years old who had mild COVID-19 (a few samples of this study predate the infection). The sample titles of this study are shuffled in the database, so cell type and time point are left out; the donor was told from shared clones. The sequencing sample was made of PBMCs or a T cell subset sorted from them (not recorded which). The V and J genes are TRBV11-3 and TRBJ2-3; a weak D assignment points to TRBD2 (7 bases agree). CDR3 sequence: CASSWSGGGSDTQYF. The nucleotide sequence is TGTGCCAGCAGCTGGAGCGGCGGGGGCTCAGATACGCAGTATTTT.